The rows below give T cell receptor beta chains drawn from one sample of a study of post-analysis software for immune sequencing data. A single record per CDR3 protein comes from TCRdb applying MiXCR to the PCR reads. Of approximately 570,000 distinct CDR3 sequences listed, 44% are singletons. The specimen sequenced was blood. All receptors derive from a girl aged 5-17 years with multiple sclerosis. Both conserved end residues are part of each CDR3. The order of the fields is V gene, D gene, J gene, clone size, CDR3 protein, CDR3 DNA. The D gene is left open where the match is weak. Size is stated for part of the rows, as once, few or many counts, or as a class when the clone is expanded.

TRBV12-3/TRBV12-4,TRBD2,TRBJ2-1,.,CASSGGLASFNEQFF,TGTGCCAGCAGCGGGGGACTAGCGTCATTTAATGAGCAGTTCTTC
TRBV7-8,TRBD1,TRBJ2-5,.,CASSLWGQAGTQYF,TGTGCCAGCAGCTTATGGGGACAGGCCGGGACCCAGTACTTC
TRBV5-5,.,TRBJ2-5,few,CACTTGDWGQETQYF,TGTGCCTGCACCACTGGGGACTGGGGTCAAGAGACCCAGTACTTC
TRBV20-1,TRBD1,TRBJ1-2,.,CSAREPRQGAPSYGYTF,TGCAGTGCTAGAGAACCCAGACAGGGGGCGCCGAGCTATGGCTACACCTTC
TRBV5-6,TRBD2,TRBJ2-3,.,CASSSLRLAGVRSTDTQYF,TGTGCCAGCAGCTCGCTTCGCCTAGCGGGGGTACGAAGCACAGATACGCAGTATTTT
TRBV12-3/TRBV12-4,.,TRBJ1-2,.,CASSLVGASYGYTF,TGTGCCAGCAGTTTGGTGGGGGCGAGCTATGGCTACACCTTC
TRBV7-8,.,TRBJ1-6,.,CASSRLTDSPLHF,TGTGCCAGCAGCCGTCTCACCGATTCACCCCTCCACTTT
TRBV20-1,.,TRBJ2-7,few,CSARSSHGTQIYEQYF,TGCAGTGCTAGGTCCAGCCACGGGACTCAGATCTACGAGCAGTACTTC
TRBV5-1,TRBD1,TRBJ2-3,few,CASSTGTGGTDTQYF,TGTGCCAGCAGTACTGGGACAGGGGGCACAGATACGCAGTATTTT
TRBV7-2,.,TRBJ2-1,.,CASSHRRRSYNEQFF,TGTGCCAGCAGCCACCGACGGCGCTCCTACAATGAGCAGTTCTTC
TRBV9,.,TRBJ2-5,few,CASSVNPGETQYF,TGTGCCAGCAGCGTAAATCCAGGAGAGACCCAGTACTTC
TRBV7-6,.,TRBJ2-7,few,CASSLGREAYEQYF,TGTGCCAGCAGCTTAGGGAGGGAAGCCTACGAGCAGTACTTC
TRBV9,.,TRBJ2-7,.,CASSPGTRPGEQYF,TGTGCCAGCAGCCCCGGGACACGGCCGGGCGAGCAGTACTTC
TRBV7-7,TRBD1,TRBJ2-5,.,CASSLEGTGETRYF,TGTGCTAGCAGCTTAGAAGGGACAGGGGAGACCCGGTACTTC
TRBV5-1,TRBD1,TRBJ2-1,.,CASSGTTGGSYNEQFF,TGCGCCAGCAGCGGAACGACAGGGGGAAGTTACAATGAGCAGTTCTTC
TRBV10-3,TRBD2,TRBJ2-1,.,CAISESLASGGDNEQFF,TGTGCCATCAGTGAGTCGTTGGCTAGCGGCGGGGACAATGAGCAGTTCTTC
TRBV7-8,.,TRBJ2-7,.,CASTNWRLGSTKPYEQYF,TGTGCCAGCACCAATTGGAGACTCGGGTCCACCAAACCCTACGAGCAGTACTTC
TRBV12-3/TRBV12-4,TRBD2,TRBJ2-7,.,CASSRGGGSSYEQYF,TGTGCCAGCAGCCGGGGGGGCGGAAGCTCCTACGAGCAGTACTTC
TRBV5-1,TRBD1,TRBJ2-1,.,CASTRLDRAYNEQFF,TGCGCCAGCACTAGACTCGACAGGGCCTACAATGAGCAGTTCTTC
TRBV9,.,TRBJ2-3,.,CASSVDGSNTDTQYF,TGTGCCAGCAGCGTAGACGGGAGCAACACAGATACGCAGTATTTT
TRBV7-2,.,TRBJ2-1,few,CASSLRWVSYNEQFF,TGTGCCAGCAGCTTAAGGTGGGTCTCCTACAATGAGCAGTTCTTC
TRBV5-6,TRBD1,TRBJ2-3,few,CASSLSGQGRADTQYF,TGTGCCAGCAGCTTATCTGGACAGGGGAGGGCAGATACGCAGTATTTT
TRBV7-9,TRBD1,TRBJ1-2,.,CASSAGTGPLLNYGYTF,TGTGCCAGCAGCGCCGGGACAGGGCCCCTTCTTAACTATGGCTACACCTTC
TRBV7-9,TRBD2,TRBJ2-7,once,CASSLGFGRTSGTYEQYF,TGTGCCAGCAGCTTAGGCTTTGGACGGACTAGCGGGACGTACGAGCAGTACTTC
TRBV12-3/TRBV12-4,.,TRBJ2-6,few,CASSFPNSGANVLTF,TGTGCCAGCAGTTTCCCCAACTCTGGGGCCAACGTCCTGACTTTC
TRBV5-1,.,TRBJ2-7,.,CASTNGFGSYEQYF,TGCGCCAGCACCAATGGGTTTGGTTCCTACGAGCAGTACTTC
TRBV5-8,TRBD2,TRBJ2-5,.,CASSLGRLADYASETQYF,TGTGCCAGCAGCTTAGGCCGACTAGCGGATTATGCTTCAGAGACCCAGTACTTC
TRBV3-1,.,TRBJ2-7,.,CASSNRVIDEQYF,TGTGCCAGCAGCAACCGGGTAATCGACGAGCAGTACTTC
TRBV7-2,.,TRBJ1-2,few,CASSLGTRNYGYTF,TGTGCCAGCAGCTTAGGGACGCGAAACTATGGCTACACCTTC
TRBV12-3/TRBV12-4,.,TRBJ1-2,few,CASTRRENYGYTF,TGTGCCAGCACCCGAAGGGAAAACTATGGCTACACCTTC
TRBV6-5,.,TRBJ1-2,.,CASKANYGYTF,TGTGCCAGCAAGGCTAACTATGGCTACACCTTC
TRBV20-1,.,TRBJ2-7,.,CSARGHASYEQYF,TGCAGTGCTAGAGGACATGCGTCCTACGAGCAGTACTTC
TRBV2,.,TRBJ2-7,.,CASTPNADSRYEQYF,TGTGCCAGCACCCCAAACGCTGACAGTAGGTACGAGCAGTACTTC
TRBV20-1,.,TRBJ1-1,.,CSARGLLTEAFF,TGCAGTGCTAGAGGCCTCCTCACTGAAGCTTTCTTT
TRBV20-1,.,TRBJ1-2,.,CSARDGDNYGYTF,TGCAGTGCTAGAGACGGGGACAACTATGGCTACACCTTC
TRBV5-1,.,TRBJ1-6,.,CASRLGQASYNSPLHF,TGCGCCAGCAGATTAGGTCAGGCCTCCTATAATTCACCCCTCCACTTT
TRBV20-1,TRBD1,TRBJ1-5,few,CSARGRPGTGGGQPQHF,TGCAGTGCTAGAGGGCGCCCCGGCACAGGGGGAGGCCAGCCCCAGCATTTT
TRBV5-1,TRBD2,TRBJ2-7,.,CASSRTSLDQQYF,TGCGCCAGCAGCAGGACTAGTTTAGACCAGCAGTACTTC
TRBV5-5,.,TRBJ1-1,.,CASRLYADRPLSAFF,TGTGCCAGCAGGTTATATGCGGACAGACCTCTATCTGCTTTCTTT
TRBV29-1,.,TRBJ2-1,few,CSVESWGSYNEQFF,TGCAGCGTTGAGTCGTGGGGGTCCTACAATGAGCAGTTCTTC
TRBV29-1,.,TRBJ2-7,few,CSVENGPYEQYF,TGCAGCGTTGAAAATGGGCCCTACGAGCAGTACTTC
TRBV12-3/TRBV12-4,.,TRBJ2-1,few,CASTYQRAYNEQFF,TGTGCCAGCACCTACCAGCGGGCTTACAATGAGCAGTTCTTC
TRBV7-2,.,TRBJ2-5,.,CASSFSRAGGRETQYF,TGTGCCAGCAGCTTCTCCCGGGCGGGTGGTCGGGAGACCCAGTACTTC
TRBV5-4,TRBD2,TRBJ2-1,few,CASSFSSGTDLHEQFF,TGTGCCAGCAGCTTCTCTAGCGGGACGGATCTCCATGAGCAGTTCTTC
TRBV6-6,TRBD1,TRBJ1-5,.,CASRLRGPGQPQHF,TGTGCCAGCAGACTCAGGGGGCCGGGTCAGCCCCAGCATTTT